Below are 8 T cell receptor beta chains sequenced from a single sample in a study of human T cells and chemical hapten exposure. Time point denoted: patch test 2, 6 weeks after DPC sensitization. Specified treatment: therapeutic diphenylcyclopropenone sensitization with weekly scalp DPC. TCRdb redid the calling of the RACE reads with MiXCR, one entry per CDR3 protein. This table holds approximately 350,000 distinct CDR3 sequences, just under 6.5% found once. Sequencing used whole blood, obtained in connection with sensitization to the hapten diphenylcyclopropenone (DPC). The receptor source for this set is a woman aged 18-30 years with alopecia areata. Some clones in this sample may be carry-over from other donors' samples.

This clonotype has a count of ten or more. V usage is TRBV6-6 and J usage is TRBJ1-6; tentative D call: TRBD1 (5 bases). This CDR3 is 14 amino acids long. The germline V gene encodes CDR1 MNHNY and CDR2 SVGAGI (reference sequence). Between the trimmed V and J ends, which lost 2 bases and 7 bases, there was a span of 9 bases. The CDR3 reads CASSYTGNNSPLHF. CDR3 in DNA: TGTGCCAGCAGTTACACAGGAAACAATTCACCCCTCCACTTT.

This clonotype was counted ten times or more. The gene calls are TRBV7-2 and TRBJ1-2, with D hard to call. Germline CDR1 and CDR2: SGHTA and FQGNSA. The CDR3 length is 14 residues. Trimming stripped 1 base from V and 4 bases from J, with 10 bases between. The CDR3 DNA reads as TGTGCCAGCAGCTTAGAGCGGCAGAGCTATGGCTACACCTTC. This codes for CASSLERQSYGYTF.

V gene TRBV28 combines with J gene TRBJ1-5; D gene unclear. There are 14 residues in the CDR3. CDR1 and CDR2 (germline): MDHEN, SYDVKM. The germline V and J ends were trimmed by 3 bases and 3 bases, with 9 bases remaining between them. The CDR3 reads CASSFEFSNQPQHF. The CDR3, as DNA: TGTGCCAGCAGTTTCGAATTCTCCAATCAGCCCCAGCATTTT.

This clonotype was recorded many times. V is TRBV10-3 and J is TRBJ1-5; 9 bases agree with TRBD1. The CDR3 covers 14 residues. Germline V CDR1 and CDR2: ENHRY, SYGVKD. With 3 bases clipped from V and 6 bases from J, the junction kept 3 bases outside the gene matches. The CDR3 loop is CAISDTGGSQPQHF. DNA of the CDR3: TGTGCCATCAGTGATACAGGGGGCAGTCAGCCCCAGCATTTT.

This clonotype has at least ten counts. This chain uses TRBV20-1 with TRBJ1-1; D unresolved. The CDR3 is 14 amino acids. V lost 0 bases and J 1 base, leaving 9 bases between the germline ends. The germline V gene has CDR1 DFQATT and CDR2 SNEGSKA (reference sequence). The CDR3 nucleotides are TGCAGTGCTAGAGATTCGGCAGGGAACACTGAAGCTTTCTTT. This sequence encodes CSARDSAGNTEAFF.

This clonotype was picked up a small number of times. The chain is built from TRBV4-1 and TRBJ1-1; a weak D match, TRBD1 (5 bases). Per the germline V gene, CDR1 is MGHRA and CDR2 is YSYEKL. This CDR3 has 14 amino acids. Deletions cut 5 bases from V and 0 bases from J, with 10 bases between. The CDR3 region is CASSVGTLNTEAFF. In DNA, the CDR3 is TGCGCCAGCAGCGTCGGGACTTTGAACACTGAAGCTTTCTTT.

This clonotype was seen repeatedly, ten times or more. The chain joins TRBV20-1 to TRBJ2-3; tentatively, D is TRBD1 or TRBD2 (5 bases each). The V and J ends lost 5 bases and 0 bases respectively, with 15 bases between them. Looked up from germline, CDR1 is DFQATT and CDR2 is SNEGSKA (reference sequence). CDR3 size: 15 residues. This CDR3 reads CSAARGRRSTDTQYF. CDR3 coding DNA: TGCAGTGCTGCCCGGGGCAGAAGGAGCACAGATACGCAGTATTTT.

The CDR3 sequence: CASGGSGVTDTQYF. The CDR3 DNA is TGTGCCAGCGGAGGTAGCGGGGTCACAGATACGCAGTATTTT. V gene TRBV6-5 combines with J gene TRBJ2-3, with 8 bases identical to TRBD2. The CDR3 is 14 residues long. Germline-derived CDR1 and CDR2 are MNHEY and SVGAGI. V lost 8 bases and J lost 2; bases outside the gene matches: 6.